The clone carrying this TCR beta chain has ten or more counts. Its antigen is not known. This record belongs to a study of regulatory T cells in long-lasting Graves disease. Study-wide findings and caveats: Persistent disease exhibited a predilection for TRBV28, TRBJ1-2 and TRBJ2-5.

Construction of the TCR beta libraries employed iRepertoire HTBI primers in conjunction with Arm-PCR of CDR3 regions. TCRdb re-called the multiplex PCR reads with MiXCR, one entry per CDR3 protein. The data hold roughly 420,000 distinct CDR3 sequences, with around 13% observed a single time. Regarding time point: newly diagnosed GD, antithyroid drugs for less than 3 months. The TCR library was prepared using RNA isolated from PBMCs. CDR1 and CDR2 from the germline V gene are MNHNS and SASEGT. The length of the CDR3 is 14 residues. The V gene end was trimmed by 10 bases and the J gene end by 0 bases; junction bases not matched to a gene: 8. The sample also formed part of further work on T cells in Graves' hyperthyroidism and ophthalmopathy.

The chain carries TRBV6-1 and TRBJ2-7, with TRBD2 matching over 8 bases. The sequencing here drew on peripheral blood mononuclear cells (PBMCs), taken at new diagnosis, from a patient treated with antithyroid drugs. This receptor was identified in a woman aged 50 to 60 with Graves disease. The CDR3 sequence: CATSLGLVSYEQYF. CDR3 DNA sequence: TGTGCCACCAGCTTGGGACTAGTCTCCTACGAGCAGTACTTC.